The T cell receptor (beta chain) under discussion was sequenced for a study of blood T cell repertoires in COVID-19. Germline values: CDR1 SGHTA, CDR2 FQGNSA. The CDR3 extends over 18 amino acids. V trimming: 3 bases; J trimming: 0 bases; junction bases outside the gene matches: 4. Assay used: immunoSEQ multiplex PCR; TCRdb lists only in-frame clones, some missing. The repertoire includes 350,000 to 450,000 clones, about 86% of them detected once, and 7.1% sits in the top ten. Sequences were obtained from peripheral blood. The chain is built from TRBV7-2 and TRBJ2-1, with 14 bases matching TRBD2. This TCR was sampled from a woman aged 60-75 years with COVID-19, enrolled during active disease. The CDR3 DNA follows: TGTGCCAGCAGCTTTACCGGGACTAGCGGGGGCTCCTACAATGAGCAGTTCTTC. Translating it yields CASSFTGTSGGSYNEQFF.